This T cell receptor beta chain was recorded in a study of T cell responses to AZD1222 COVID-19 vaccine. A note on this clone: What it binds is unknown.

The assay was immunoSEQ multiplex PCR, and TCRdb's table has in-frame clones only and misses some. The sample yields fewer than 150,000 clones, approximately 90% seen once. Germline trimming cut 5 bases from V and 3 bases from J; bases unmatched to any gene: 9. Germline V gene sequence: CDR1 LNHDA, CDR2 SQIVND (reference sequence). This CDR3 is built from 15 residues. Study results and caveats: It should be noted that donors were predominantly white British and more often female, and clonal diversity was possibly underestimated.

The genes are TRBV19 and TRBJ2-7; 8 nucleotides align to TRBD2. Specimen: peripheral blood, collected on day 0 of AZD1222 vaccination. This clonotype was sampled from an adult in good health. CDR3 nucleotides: TGTGCCAGTAGTTCTCCCGTTCTAGCGGGCTACGAGCAGTACTTC. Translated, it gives CASSSPVLAGYEQYF.